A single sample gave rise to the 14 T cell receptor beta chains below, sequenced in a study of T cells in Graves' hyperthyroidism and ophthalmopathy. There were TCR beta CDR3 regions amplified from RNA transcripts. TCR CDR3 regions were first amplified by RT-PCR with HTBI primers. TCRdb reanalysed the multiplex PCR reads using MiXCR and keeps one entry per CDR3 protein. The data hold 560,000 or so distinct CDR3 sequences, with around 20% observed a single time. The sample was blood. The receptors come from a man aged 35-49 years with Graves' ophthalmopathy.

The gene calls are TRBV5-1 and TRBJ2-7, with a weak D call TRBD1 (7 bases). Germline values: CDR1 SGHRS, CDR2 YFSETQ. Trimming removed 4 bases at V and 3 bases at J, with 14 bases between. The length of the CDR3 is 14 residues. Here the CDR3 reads CASSGGTDNYEQYF. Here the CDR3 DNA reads TGCGCCAGCAGCGGAGGGACAGATAACTACGAGCAGTACTTC.

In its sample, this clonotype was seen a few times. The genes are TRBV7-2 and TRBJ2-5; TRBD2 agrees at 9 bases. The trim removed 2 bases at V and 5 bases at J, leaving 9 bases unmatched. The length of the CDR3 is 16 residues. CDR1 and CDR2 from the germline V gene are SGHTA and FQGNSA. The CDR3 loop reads CASSLSGGGALETQYF. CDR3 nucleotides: TGTGCCAGCAGCTTATCTGGCGGGGGGGCTTTGGAGACCCAGTACTTC.

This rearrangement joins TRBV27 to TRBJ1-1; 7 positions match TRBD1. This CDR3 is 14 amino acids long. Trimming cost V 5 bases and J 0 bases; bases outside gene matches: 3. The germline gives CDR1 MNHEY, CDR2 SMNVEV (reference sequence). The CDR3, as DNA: TGTGCCAGCAGTAAGGGACAGATGAACACTGAAGCTTTCTTT. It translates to CASSKGQMNTEAFF.

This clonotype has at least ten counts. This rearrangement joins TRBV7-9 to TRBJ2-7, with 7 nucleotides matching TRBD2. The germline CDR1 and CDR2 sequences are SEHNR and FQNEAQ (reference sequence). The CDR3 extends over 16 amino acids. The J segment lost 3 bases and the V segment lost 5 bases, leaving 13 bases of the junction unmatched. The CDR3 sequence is CASSPPGGIRGYEQYF. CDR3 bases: TGTGCCAGCAGCCCCCCGGGGGGTATACGGGGCTACGAGCAGTACTTC.

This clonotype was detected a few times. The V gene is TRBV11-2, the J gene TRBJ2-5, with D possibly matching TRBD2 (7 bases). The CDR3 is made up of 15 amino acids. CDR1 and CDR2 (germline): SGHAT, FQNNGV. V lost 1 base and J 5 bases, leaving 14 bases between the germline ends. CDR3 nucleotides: TGTGCCAGCAGCTTAGGTCGGGGGGCAGGGGAGACCCAGTACTTC. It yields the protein CASSLGRGAGETQYF.

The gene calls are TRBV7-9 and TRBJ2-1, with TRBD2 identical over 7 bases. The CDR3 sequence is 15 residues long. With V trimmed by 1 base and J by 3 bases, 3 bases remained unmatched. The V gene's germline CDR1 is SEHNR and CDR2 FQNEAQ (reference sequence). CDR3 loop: CASSLVAGIYNEQFF. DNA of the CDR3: TGTGCCAGCAGCTTAGTAGCGGGTATCTACAATGAGCAGTTCTTC.

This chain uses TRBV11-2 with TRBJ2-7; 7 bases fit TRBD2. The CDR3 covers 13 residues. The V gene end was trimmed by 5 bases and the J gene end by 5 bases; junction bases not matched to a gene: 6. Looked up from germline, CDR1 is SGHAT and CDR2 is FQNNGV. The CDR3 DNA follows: TGTGCCAGCAGCCAATGGGGGGGGGACGAGCAGTACTTC. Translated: CASSQWGGDEQYF.

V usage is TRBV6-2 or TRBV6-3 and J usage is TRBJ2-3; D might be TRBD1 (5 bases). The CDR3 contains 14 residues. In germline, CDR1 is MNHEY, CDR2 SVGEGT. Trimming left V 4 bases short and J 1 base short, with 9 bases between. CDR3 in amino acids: CASSFQTGTDTQYF. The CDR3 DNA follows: TGTGCCAGCAGTTTCCAGACAGGCACAGATACGCAGTATTTT.

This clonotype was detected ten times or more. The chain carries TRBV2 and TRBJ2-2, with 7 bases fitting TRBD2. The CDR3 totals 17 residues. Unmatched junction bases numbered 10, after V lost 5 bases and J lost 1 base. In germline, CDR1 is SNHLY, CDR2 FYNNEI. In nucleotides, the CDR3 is TGTGCCAGCAGTAAAGGTCCGGCGGGAGTGAACACCGGGGAGCTGTTTTTT. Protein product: CASSKGPAGVNTGELFF.

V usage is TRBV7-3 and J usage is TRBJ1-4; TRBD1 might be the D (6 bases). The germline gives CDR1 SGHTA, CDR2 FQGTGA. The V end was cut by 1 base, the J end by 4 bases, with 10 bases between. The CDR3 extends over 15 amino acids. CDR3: CASSLIGQFNEKLFF. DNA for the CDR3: TGTGCCAGCAGCTTAATTGGACAGTTTAATGAAAAACTGTTTTTT.

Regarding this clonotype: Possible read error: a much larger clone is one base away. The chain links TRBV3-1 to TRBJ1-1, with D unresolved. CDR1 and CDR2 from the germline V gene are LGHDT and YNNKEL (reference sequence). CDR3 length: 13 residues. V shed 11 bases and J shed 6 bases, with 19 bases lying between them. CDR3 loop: CACTNTVGAEAFF. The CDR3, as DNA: TGTGCCTGCACCAACACCGTTGGGGCTGAAGCTTTCTTT. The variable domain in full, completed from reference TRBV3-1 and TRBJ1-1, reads DTAVSQTPKYLVTQMGNDKSIKCEQNLGHDTMYWYKQDSKKFLKIMFSYNNKELIINETVPNRFSPKSPDKAHLNLHINSLELGDSAVYFCACTNTVGAEAFFGQGTRLTVV.

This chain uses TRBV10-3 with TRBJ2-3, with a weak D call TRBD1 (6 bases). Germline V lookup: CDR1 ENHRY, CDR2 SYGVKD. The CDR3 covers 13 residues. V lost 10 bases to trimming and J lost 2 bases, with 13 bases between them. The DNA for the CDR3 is TGTGCCACCTCCTTGGGGGCCACAGATACGCAGTATTTT. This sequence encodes CATSLGATDTQYF.

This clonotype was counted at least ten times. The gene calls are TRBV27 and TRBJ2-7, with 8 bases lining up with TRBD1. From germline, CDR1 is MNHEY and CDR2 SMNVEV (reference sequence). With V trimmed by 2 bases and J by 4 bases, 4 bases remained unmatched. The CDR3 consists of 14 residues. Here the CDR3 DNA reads TGTGCCAGCAGTTTACAGGGGGCGTTTTACGAGCAGTACTTC. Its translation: CASSLQGAFYEQYF.

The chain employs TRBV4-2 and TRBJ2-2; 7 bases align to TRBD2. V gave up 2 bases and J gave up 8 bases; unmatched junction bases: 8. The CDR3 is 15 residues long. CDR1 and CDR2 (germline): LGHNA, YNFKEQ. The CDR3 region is CASSQTSATLGELFF. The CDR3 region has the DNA TGTGCCAGCAGCCAAACTAGCGCCACCCTAGGGGAGCTGTTTTTT.